Following are 5 T cell receptor beta chains from one sample sequenced in a study of blood T cell repertoires in COVID-19. Sequencing was performed with immunoSEQ multiplex PCR; in TCRdb, only in-frame clones are kept and a portion is missing. The sample lists tens of thousands of clones, approximately 71% occurring once. Material for sequencing was peripheral blood. These receptors came from a human donor in a cohort sampled during active COVID-19.

The V gene is TRBV5-8, the J gene TRBJ2-4; 11 nucleotides line up with TRBD1. The CDR3 is made up of 13 amino acids. CDR1 and CDR2 from the germline V gene are SGHTS and YDEGEE. J was trimmed by 14 bases and V by 5 bases; bases with no gene match: 9. DNA of the CDR3: TGTGCCAGCAGACTGGGACAGGGGGGCTGGGAGTACTTC. Translating it yields CASRLGQGGWEYF.

The chain joins TRBV24-1 to TRBJ2-1; no clear D. The V end was cut by 5 bases, the J end by 3 bases, with 10 bases between. This CDR3 is 14 amino acids long. The germline V gene has CDR1 KGHDR and CDR2 SFDVKD. This CDR3 reads CATSVGQDYNEQFF. The CDR3 DNA reads TGTGCCACCAGTGTTGGCCAGGACTACAATGAGCAGTTCTTC.

The chain has TRBV4-1 and TRBJ2-5, with D unclear. Germline CDR1 and CDR2: MGHRA and YSYEKL. The CDR3 totals 14 residues. V shed 4 bases and J shed 7 bases, with 16 bases lying between them. The CDR3 DNA reads as TGCGCCAGCAGCCTTAGCTCCCCCGATGGGACCCAGTACTTC. Protein product: CASSLSSPDGTQYF.

The chain joins TRBV6-4 to TRBJ1-2, with D unclear. Germline V CDR1 and CDR2: MRHNA, SNTAGT. Trimming stripped 2 bases from V and 3 bases from J, with 4 bases between. The CDR3 covers 12 residues. The CDR3 DNA reads TGTGCCAGCAGTGACAGAGACTATGGCTACACCTTC. This gives the protein CASSDRDYGYTF.

CDR3 loop: CASSLGPGGTYGYTF. CDR3 bases: TGTGCCAGCAGCTTAGGTCCAGGGGGTACCTATGGCTACACCTTC. The J gene is TRBJ1-2, the V gene TRBV7-6; TRBD1 matches 7 bases. The junction had 6 bases not matched to a gene; V was cut back by 1 base and J by 4 bases. Germline lookup yields CDR1 SGHVS and CDR2 FNYEAQ. This CDR3 has 15 residues.